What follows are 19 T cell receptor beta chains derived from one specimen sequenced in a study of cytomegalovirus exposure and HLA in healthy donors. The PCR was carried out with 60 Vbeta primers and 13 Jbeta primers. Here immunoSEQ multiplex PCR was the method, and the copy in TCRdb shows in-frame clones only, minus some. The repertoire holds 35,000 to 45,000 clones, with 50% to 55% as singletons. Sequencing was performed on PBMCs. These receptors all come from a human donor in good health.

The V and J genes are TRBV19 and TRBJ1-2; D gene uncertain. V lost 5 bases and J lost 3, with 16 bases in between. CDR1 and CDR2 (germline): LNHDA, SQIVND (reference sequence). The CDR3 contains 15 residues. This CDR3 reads CASSGSYGRDYGYTF. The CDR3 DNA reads TGTGCCAGTAGTGGTAGTTATGGGCGCGACTATGGCTACACCTTC.

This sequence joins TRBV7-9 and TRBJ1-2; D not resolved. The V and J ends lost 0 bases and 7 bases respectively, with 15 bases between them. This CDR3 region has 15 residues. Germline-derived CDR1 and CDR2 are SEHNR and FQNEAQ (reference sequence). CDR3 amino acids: CASSLAGTRISGYTF. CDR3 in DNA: TGTGCCAGCAGCTTAGCTGGCACCCGTATTTCTGGCTACACCTTC.

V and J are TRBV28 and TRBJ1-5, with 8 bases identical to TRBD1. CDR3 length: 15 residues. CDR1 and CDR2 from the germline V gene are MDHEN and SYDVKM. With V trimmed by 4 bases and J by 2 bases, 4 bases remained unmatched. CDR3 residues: CASSWTGPGNQPQHF. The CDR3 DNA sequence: TGTGCCAGCAGTTGGACAGGGCCAGGCAATCAGCCCCAGCATTTT.

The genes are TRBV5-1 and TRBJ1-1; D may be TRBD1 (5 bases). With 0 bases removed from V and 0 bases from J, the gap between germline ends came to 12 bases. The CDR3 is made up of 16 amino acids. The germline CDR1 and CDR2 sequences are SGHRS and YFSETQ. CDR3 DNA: TGCGCCAGCAGCTTGGCGTGGGGGGGAGTGAACACTGAAGCTTTCTTT. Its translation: CASSLAWGGVNTEAFF.

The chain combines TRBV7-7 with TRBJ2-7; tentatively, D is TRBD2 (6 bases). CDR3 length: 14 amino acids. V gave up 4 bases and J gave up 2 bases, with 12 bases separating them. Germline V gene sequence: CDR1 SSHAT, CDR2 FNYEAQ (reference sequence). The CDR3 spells CASSSKSGPYEQYF. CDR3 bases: TGTGCCAGCAGCTCAAAAAGCGGGCCCTACGAGCAGTACTTC.

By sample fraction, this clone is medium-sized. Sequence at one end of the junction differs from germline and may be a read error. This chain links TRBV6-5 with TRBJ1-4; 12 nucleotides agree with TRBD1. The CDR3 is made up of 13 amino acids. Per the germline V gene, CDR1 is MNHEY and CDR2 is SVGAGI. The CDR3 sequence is CASRMGTGGAVIF. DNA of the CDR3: TGTGCCAGCAGGATGGGGACAGGGGGCGCGGTAATTTTT.

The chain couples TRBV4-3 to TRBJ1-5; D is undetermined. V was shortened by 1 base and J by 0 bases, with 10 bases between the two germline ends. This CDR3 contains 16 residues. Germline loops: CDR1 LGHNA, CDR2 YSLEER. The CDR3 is CASSQAPFYSNQPQHF. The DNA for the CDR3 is TGCGCCAGCAGCCAAGCCCCCTTTTATAGCAATCAGCCCCAGCATTTT.

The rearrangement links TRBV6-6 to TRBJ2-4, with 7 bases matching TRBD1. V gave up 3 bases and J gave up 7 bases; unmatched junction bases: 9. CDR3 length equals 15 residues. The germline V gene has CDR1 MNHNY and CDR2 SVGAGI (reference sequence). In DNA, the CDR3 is TGTGCCAGCAGTTATTCATCTCCACAGGGGAACATTCAGTACTTC. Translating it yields CASSYSSPQGNIQYF.

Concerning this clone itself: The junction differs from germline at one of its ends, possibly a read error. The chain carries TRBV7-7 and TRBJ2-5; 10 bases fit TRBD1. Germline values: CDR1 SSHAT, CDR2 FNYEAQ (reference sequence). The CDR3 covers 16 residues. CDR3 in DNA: TGTGCTAGCAGCTTGGGACAGGGGTCGTTTCGTGAGACCCAGTACTTC. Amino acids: CASSLGQGSFRETQYF.

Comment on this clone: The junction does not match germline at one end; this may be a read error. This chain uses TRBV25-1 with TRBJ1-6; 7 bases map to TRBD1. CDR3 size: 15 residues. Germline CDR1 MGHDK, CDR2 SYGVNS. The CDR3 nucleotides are TGTGCCAGCAGTGAGTACAGGGGAAGAAATTCACCCCTCAACTTT. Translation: CASSEYRGRNSPLNF.

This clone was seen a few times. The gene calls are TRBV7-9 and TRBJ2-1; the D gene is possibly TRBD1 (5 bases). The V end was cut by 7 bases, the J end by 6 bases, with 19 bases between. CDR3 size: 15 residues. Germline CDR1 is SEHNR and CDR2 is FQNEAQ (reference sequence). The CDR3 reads CASILQGSLRNEQFF. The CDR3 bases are TGTGCCAGCATCCTCCAGGGCTCTCTGCGCAATGAGCAGTTCTTC.

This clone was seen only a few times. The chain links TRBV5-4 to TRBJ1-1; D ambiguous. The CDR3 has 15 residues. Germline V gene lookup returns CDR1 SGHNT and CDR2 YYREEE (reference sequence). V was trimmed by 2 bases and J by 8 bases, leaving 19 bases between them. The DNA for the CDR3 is TGTGCCAGCAGCTTTCCTATGGCTGTGCAGAGGGAAGCTTTCTTT. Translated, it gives CASSFPMAVQREAFF.

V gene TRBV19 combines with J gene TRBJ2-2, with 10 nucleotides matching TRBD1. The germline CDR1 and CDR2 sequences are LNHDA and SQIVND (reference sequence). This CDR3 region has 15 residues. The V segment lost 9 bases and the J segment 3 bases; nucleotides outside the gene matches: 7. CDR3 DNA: TGTGCCAGCCGGGACAGGGGAGGGGACACCGGGGAGCTGTTTTTT. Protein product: CASRDRGGDTGELFF.

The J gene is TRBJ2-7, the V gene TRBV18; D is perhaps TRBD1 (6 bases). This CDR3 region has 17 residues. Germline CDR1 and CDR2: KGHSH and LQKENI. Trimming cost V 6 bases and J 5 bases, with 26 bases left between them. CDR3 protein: CASSPSTGSQGKDEQYF. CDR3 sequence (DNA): TGTGCCAGCTCGCCTTCGACCGGTTCCCAGGGGAAGGACGAGCAGTACTTC.

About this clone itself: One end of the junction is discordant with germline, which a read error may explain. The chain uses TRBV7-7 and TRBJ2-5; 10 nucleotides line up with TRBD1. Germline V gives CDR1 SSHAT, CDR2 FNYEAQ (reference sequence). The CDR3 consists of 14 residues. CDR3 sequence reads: CASSPTGGVETQYF. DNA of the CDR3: TGTGCTAGCAGTCCGACAGGGGGCGTGGAGACCCAGTACTTC.

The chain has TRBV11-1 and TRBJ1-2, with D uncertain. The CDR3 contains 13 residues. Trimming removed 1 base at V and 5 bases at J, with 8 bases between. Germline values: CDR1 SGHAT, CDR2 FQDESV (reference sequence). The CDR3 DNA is TGTGCCAGCAGCTTAGACGGTCCGTATGGCTACACCTTC. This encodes CASSLDGPYGYTF.

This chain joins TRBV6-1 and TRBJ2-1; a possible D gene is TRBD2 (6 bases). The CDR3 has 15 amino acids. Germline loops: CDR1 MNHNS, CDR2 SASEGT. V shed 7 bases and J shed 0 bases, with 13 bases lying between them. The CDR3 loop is CASKGSGSSYNEQFF. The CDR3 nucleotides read TGTGCCAGCAAGGGTAGCGGTAGCTCCTACAATGAGCAGTTCTTC.

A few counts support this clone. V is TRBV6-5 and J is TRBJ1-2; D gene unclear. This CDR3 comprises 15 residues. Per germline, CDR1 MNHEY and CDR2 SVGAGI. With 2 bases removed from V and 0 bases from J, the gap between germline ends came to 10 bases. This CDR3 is CASSYPTTANYGYTF. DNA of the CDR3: TGTGCCAGCAGTTACCCGACAACAGCTAACTATGGCTACACCTTC.

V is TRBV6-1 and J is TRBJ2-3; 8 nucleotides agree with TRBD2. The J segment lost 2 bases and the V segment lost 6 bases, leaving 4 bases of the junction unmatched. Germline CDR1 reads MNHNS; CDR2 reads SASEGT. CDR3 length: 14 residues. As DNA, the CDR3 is TGTGCCAGCAGCCCCGGGGGGGCCACAGATACGCAGTATTTT. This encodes CASSPGGATDTQYF.